This T cell receptor (beta chain) is from a study of blood T cell repertoires in COVID-19. Overall study context: The samples span acute and convalescent COVID-19 from the United States, Italy and Spain.

Authors' data handling: Nucleated cell counts were estimated from reference gene primer amplification. Assay: immunoSEQ multiplex PCR; the TCRdb copy retains only in-frame clones and omits some. The V and J calls and clone size were taken over from that table, and D and trimming were inferred from the DNA. Found here are around 300,000 clones, about 90% of them singletons; the top ten hold 3.7%. The V segment lost 4 bases and the J segment 7 bases; nucleotides outside the gene matches: 13. This CDR3 has 16 residues. Germline CDR1 reads MNHNS; CDR2 reads SASEGT. Material for sequencing was peripheral blood. This sequence joins TRBV6-1 and TRBJ2-1; 7 positions match TRBD2. This sequence originates from a woman aged 40 to 49 with acute or convalescent COVID-19. CDR3 in DNA: TGTGCCAGCAGTGCTAGCGTCTATAGCGGGCGGAATGAGCAGTTCTTC. Amino acids: CASSASVYSGRNEQFF.